A single sample gave rise to the 20 T cell receptor beta chains below, sequenced in a study of blood T cell repertoires in COVID-19. Assay: immunoSEQ multiplex PCR; the TCRdb copy retains only in-frame clones and omits some. The table records a few hundred thousand clones, more than 85% of them present only once. The sample comprised PBMCs or T cells enriched from blood (not recorded which). The receptors shown here come from a woman under 40 who had recovered from COVID-19.

This clone was counted a few times. The gene calls are TRBV3-1 (or the pseudogene TRBV3-2) and TRBJ2-7; no clear D gene. Trimming took off 7 bases at V and 1 base at J, with 14 bases between the two ends. The CDR3 extends over 14 amino acids. Germline lookup yields CDR1 LGHDT and CDR2 YNNKEL (reference sequence). The CDR3 sequence: CASTFSLRSYEQYF. The CDR3 nucleotides are TGTGCCAGCACCTTTTCCCTCCGGTCCTACGAGCAGTACTTC.

V gene TRBV19 combines with J gene TRBJ1-1; D not certain. The CDR3 is made up of 13 amino acids. Trimming stripped 1 base from V and 2 bases from J, with 5 bases between. Germline V gene lookup returns CDR1 LNHDA and CDR2 SQIVND (reference sequence). CDR3 residues: CASSIASNTEAFF. DNA for the CDR3: TGTGCCAGTAGTATAGCCAGTAACACTGAAGCTTTCTTT. The whole variable domain, filled in from reference TRBV19 and TRBJ1-1, reads DGGITQSPKYLFRKEGQNVTLSCEQNLNHDAMYWYRQDPGQGLRLIYYSQIVNDFQKGDIAEGYSVSREKKESFPLTVTSAQKNPTAFYLCASSIASNTEAFFGQGTRLTVV.

The gene calls are TRBV28 and TRBJ2-1, with TRBD1 matching 7 bases. The CDR3 is 15 amino acids. V shed 6 bases, J shed 3 bases, and the junction held 8 bases outside the gene matches. CDR1 and CDR2 from the germline V gene are MDHEN and SYDVKM. The CDR3 DNA reads TGTGCCAGCAGCCCCGGAGCAGGGGGCTACAATGAGCAGTTCTTC. Protein sequence: CASSPGAGGYNEQFF.

The chain combines TRBV5-4 with TRBJ1-6; D is uncertain. V shed 2 bases and J shed 10 bases, with 16 bases lying between them. The CDR3 totals 15 residues. In germline, CDR1 is SGHNT, CDR2 YYREEE (reference sequence). CDR3 bases: TGTGCCAGCAGCTTTGGGAGACCCTCCGGATCACCCCTCCACTTT. It is translated as CASSFGRPSGSPLHF.

The V and J genes are TRBV4-1 and TRBJ1-2; 7 bases line up with TRBD1. Germline values: CDR1 MGHRA, CDR2 YSYEKL. V lost 2 bases and J lost 8; bases outside the gene matches: 11. The CDR3 runs to 15 residues. CDR3 nucleotide sequence: TGCGCCAGCAGCCAAACCGGGACAGCCAAAAGCGGCTACACCTTC. It is translated as CASSQTGTAKSGYTF.

V is TRBV28 and J is TRBJ2-7, with D possibly TRBD1 on 6 matching bases. Germline CDR1 and CDR2: MDHEN and SYDVKM. This CDR3 spans 14 amino acids. V was cut by 5 bases and J by 2 bases, with 13 bases left in between. The CDR3 bases are TGTGCCAGCAGTCTTGACAGGCCGGCCTACGAGCAGTACTTC. It specifies CASSLDRPAYEQYF.

The chain combines TRBV13 with TRBJ2-1; D is possibly TRBD2 (5 bases). The CDR3 is 11 amino acids. CDR1 is PRHDT and CDR2 is FYEKMQ in the germline V gene (reference sequence). The V end lost 9 bases, the J end lost 4 bases, and 7 bases lay between the germline ends. DNA of the CDR3: TGTGCCAGTGAGGGTTACAATGAGCAGTTCTTC. As protein: CASEGYNEQFF.

This chain uses TRBV28 with TRBJ2-4; a weak D match, TRBD2 (6 bases). V shed 4 bases and J shed 0 bases, with 13 bases lying between them. The CDR3 has 16 residues. The germline V gene has CDR1 MDHEN and CDR2 SYDVKM. The CDR3 DNA is TGTGCCAGCAGTTGGGAGGCCAGACTAGCCAAAAACATTCAGTACTTC. As protein: CASSWEARLAKNIQYF.

V and J are TRBV11-3 and TRBJ2-2, with 8 nucleotides matching TRBD2. This CDR3 has 15 amino acids. V lost 1 base to trimming and J lost 7 bases; unmatched junction nucleotides: 5. Germline CDR1 SGHNT, CDR2 YENEEA. The CDR3 DNA reads TGTGCCAGCAGCTTAGGAGGACTAGCCCACGGGGAGCTGTTTTTT. Translated, it gives CASSLGGLAHGELFF.

The chain couples TRBV9 to TRBJ2-1; TRBD2 aligns across 11 bases. V shed 2 bases, J shed 4 bases, and the junction held 2 bases outside the gene matches. CDR1 is SGDLS and CDR2 is YYNGEE in the germline V gene. The CDR3 contains 15 residues. As DNA, the CDR3 is TGTGCCAGCAGCGTTAGCGGGAGGGAGTACAATGAGCAGTTCTTC. This encodes CASSVSGREYNEQFF.

This chain links TRBV3-1 (or the pseudogene TRBV3-2) with TRBJ1-1; D unresolved. V was shortened by 4 bases and J by 4 bases, with 10 bases between the two germline ends. Germline V gives CDR1 LGHDT, CDR2 YNNKEL (reference sequence). There are 13 residues in the CDR3. As DNA, the CDR3 is TGTGCCAGCAGCCCAAGCGTGACCACTGAAGCTTTCTTT. This translates into CASSPSVTTEAFF.

The gene calls are TRBV5-4 and TRBJ2-1, with 9 nucleotides matching TRBD2. V gave up 0 bases and J gave up 7 bases; unmatched junction bases: 5. This CDR3 region has 15 residues. Germline V gene lookup returns CDR1 SGHNT and CDR2 YYREEE (reference sequence). This CDR3 reads CASSLGLAGSNEQFF. The CDR3 DNA follows: TGTGCCAGCAGCTTGGGTCTAGCGGGGTCAAATGAGCAGTTCTTC.

V is TRBV28 and J is TRBJ1-4, with D possibly TRBD1 on 6 matching bases. Germline V lookup: CDR1 MDHEN, CDR2 SYDVKM. The length of the CDR3 is 12 residues. V was shortened by 7 bases and J by 8 bases, with 11 bases between the two germline ends. The CDR3 DNA reads as TGTGCCAGCACCCCGGACAGAGAAAAACTGTTTTTT. Translated: CASTPDREKLFF.

The CDR3 coding sequence is TGTGCCAGCGCTTCCGGGACAGGGGATCTTCCTGAAGCTTTCTTT. This codes for CASASGTGDLPEAFF. The rearrangement uses TRBV5-6 and TRBJ1-1; TRBD1 aligns across 10 bases. The trim removed 7 bases at V and 6 bases at J, leaving 12 bases unmatched. Germline-derived CDR1 and CDR2 are SGHDT and YYEEEE. This CDR3 has 15 residues.

The rearrangement joins TRBV10-1 to TRBJ2-7; the D gene is possibly TRBD2 (5 bases). The CDR3 is 14 amino acids. Germline lookup yields CDR1 WNHNN and CDR2 SYGVQD (reference sequence). With 7 bases removed from V and 7 bases from J, the gap between germline ends came to 20 bases. Written as DNA, the CDR3 is TGCGCCAGCAACGGGAAGCGGCAGGACGAAGAGCAGTACTTC. It is translated as CASNGKRQDEEQYF.

This chain links TRBV7-8 with TRBJ1-6; D may be TRBD1 (5 bases). Between the trimmed V and J ends, which lost 3 bases and 3 bases, there was a span of 6 bases. This CDR3 has 14 amino acids. Germline CDR1 and CDR2: SGHVS and FQNEAQ. The CDR3 reads CASSLTVYNSPLHF. CDR3 nucleotides: TGTGCCAGCAGCTTGACAGTCTATAATTCACCCCTCCACTTT.

The chain combines TRBV7-9 with TRBJ1-3; 9 bases fit TRBD1. Germline V gene data show CDR1 as SEHNR and CDR2 as FQNEAQ (reference sequence). The CDR3 extends over 15 amino acids. V shed 3 bases, J shed 3 bases, and the junction held 3 bases outside the gene matches. The CDR3 DNA follows: TGTGCCAGCAGCTTGGGACAGGGTAATGGAAACACCATATATTTT. This translates into CASSLGQGNGNTIYF.

V is TRBV28 and J is TRBJ2-5, with a possible D match to TRBD1 (6 bases). Trimming left V 0 bases short and J 4 bases short, with 15 bases between. This CDR3 spans 16 amino acids. Germline V gene lookup returns CDR1 MDHEN and CDR2 SYDVKM. The CDR3 DNA sequence: TGTGCCAGCAGTTTATGGGACCTCACAGGGCCAGAGACCCAGTACTTC. The encoded protein is CASSLWDLTGPETQYF.

This chain joins TRBV3-1 (or the pseudogene TRBV3-2) and TRBJ2-3, with 10 positions matching TRBD2. CDR1 is LGHDT, CDR2 YNNKEL, per germline (reference sequence). V shed 2 bases and J 3 bases; nucleotides not matched to a gene: 5. The CDR3 is 16 residues long. DNA for the CDR3: TGTGCCAGCAGCCAATTAGCGGGAGGCTTAACAGATACGCAGTATTTT. It is translated as CASSQLAGGLTDTQYF.

The rearrangement joins TRBV19 to TRBJ2-3, with 8 bases matching TRBD2. The J segment lost 0 bases and the V segment lost 3 bases, leaving 5 bases of the junction unmatched. The length of the CDR3 is 16 residues. The germline CDR1 and CDR2 sequences are LNHDA and SQIVND (reference sequence). CDR3 protein: CASSILRLASTDTQYF. In nucleotides, the CDR3 is TGTGCCAGTAGTATCCTGAGACTAGCGAGCACAGATACGCAGTATTTT.